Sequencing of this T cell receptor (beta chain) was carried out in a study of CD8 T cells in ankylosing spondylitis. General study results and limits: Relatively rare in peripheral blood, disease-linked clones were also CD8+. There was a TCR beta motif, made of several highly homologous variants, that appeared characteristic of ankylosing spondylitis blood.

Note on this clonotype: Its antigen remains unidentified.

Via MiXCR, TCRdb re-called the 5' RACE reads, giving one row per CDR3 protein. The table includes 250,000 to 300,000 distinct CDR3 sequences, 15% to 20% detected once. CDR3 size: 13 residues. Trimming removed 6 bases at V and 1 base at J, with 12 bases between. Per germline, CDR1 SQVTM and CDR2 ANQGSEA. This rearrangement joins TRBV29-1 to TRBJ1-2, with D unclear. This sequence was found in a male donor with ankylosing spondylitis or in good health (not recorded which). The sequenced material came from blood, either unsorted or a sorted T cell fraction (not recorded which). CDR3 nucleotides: TGCAGCGTAGAAACAGACCTTAACTATGGCTACACCTTC. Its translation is CSVETDLNYGYTF.